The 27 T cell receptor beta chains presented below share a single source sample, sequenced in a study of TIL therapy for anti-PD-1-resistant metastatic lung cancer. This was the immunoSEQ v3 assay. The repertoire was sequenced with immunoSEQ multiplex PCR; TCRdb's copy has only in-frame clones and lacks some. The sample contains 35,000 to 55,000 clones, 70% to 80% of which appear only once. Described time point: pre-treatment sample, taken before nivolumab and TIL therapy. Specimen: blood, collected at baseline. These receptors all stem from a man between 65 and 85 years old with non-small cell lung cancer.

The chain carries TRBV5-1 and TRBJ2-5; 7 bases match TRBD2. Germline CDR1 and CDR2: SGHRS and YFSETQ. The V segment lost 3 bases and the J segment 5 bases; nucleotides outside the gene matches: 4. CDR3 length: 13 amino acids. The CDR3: CASSWAGGETQYF. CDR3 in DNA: TGCGCCAGCAGCTGGGCCGGGGGGGAGACCCAGTACTTC.

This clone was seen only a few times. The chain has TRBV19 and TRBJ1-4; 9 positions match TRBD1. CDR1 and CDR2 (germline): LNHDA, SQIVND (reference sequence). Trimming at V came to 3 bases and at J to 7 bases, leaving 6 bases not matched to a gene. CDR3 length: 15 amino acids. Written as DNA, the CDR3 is TGTGCCAGTAGTATGCTGACAGGGGGTGGTGAAAAACTGTTTTTT. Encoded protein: CASSMLTGGGEKLFF.

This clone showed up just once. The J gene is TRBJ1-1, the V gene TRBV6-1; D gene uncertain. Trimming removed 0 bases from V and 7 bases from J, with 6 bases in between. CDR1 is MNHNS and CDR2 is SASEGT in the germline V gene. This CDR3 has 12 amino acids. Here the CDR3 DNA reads TGTGCCAGCAGTGAAGCGAGGAGTGAAGCTTTCTTT. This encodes CASSEARSEAFF.

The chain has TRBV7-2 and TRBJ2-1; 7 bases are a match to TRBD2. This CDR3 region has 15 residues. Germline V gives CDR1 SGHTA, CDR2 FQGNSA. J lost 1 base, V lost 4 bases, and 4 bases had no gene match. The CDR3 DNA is TGTGCCAGCAGCTCCTCTAGCGGATCCTACAATGAGCAGTTCTTC. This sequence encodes CASSSSSGSYNEQFF. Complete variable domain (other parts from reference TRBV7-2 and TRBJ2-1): GAGVSQSPSNKVTEKGKDVELRCDPISGHTALYWYRQSLGQGLEFLIYFQGNSAPDKSGLPSDRFSAERTGGSVSTLTIQRTQQEDSAVYLCASSSSSGSYNEQFFGPGTRLTVL.

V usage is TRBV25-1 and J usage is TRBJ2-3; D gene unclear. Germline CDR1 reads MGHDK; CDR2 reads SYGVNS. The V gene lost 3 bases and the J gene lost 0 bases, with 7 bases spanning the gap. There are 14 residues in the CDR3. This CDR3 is CASSDTASTDTQYF. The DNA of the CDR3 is TGTGCCAGCAGTGATACGGCTAGCACAGATACGCAGTATTTT.

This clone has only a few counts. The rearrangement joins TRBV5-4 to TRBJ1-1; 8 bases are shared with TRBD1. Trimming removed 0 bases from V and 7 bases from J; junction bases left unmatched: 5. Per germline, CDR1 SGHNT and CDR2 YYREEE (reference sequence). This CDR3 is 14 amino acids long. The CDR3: CASSLGGQVGEAFF. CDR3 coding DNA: TGTGCCAGCAGCTTGGGGGGACAGGTTGGTGAAGCTTTCTTT.

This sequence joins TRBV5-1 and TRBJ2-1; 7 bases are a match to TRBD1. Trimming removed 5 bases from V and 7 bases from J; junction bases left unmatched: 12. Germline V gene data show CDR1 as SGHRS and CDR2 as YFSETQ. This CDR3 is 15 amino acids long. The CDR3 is CASSIYGDSLNEQFF. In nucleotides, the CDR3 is TGCGCCAGCAGTATTTATGGGGACAGTCTGAATGAGCAGTTCTTC.

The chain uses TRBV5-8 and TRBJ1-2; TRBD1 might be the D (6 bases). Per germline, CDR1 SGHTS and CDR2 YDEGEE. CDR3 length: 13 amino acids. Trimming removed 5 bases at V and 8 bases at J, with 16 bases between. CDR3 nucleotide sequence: TGTGCCAGCAGACAAACAGGGATTGGGGGCTACACCTTC. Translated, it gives CASRQTGIGGYTF.

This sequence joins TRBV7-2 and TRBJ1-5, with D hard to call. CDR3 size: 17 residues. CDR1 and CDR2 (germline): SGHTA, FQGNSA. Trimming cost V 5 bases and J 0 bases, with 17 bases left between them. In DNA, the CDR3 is TGTGCCAGCAGCCCCCAGTACAGTCCCTATAGCAATCAGCCCCAGCATTTT. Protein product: CASSPQYSPYSNQPQHF.

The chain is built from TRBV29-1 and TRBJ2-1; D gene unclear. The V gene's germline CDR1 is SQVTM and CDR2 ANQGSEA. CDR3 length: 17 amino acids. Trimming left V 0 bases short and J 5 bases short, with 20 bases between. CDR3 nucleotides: TGCAGCGTTGAAGACCAAGAACGGAGCTATATCCACAATGAGCAGTTCTTC. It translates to CSVEDQERSYIHNEQFF.

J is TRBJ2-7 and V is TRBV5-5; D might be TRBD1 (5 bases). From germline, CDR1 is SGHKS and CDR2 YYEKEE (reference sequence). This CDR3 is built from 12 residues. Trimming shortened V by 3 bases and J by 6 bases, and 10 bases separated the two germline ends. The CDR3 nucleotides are TGTGCCAGCAGCTGGGAAGGGGTCGAGCAGTACTTC. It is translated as CASSWEGVEQYF.

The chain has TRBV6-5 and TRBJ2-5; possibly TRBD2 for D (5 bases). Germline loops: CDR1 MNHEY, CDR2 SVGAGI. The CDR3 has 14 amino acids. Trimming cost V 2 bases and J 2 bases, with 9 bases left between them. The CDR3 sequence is CASSYAGRQETQYF. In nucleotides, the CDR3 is TGTGCCAGCAGTTACGCGGGCCGACAAGAGACCCAGTACTTC.

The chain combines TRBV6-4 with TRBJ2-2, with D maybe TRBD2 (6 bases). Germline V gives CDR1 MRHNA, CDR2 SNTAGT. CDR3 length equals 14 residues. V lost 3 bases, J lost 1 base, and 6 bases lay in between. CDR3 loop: CASSEGGNTGELFF. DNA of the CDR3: TGTGCCAGCAGTGAGGGAGGGAACACCGGGGAGCTGTTTTTT.

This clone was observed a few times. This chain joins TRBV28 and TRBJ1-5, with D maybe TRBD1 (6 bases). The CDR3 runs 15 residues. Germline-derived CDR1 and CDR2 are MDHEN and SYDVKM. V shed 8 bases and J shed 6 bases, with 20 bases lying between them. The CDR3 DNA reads TGTGCCAGCTGGGGGGGGCAGGGGAAAGGTCAGCCCCAGCATTTT. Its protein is CASWGGQGKGQPQHF.

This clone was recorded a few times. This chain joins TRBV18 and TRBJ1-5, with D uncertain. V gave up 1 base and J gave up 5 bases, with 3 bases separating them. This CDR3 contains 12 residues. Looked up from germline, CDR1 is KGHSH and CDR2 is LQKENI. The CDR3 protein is CASSPRDQPQHF. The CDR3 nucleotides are TGTGCCAGCTCACCACGTGATCAGCCCCAGCATTTT. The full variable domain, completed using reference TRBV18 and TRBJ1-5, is NAGVMQNPRHLVRRRGQEARLRCSPMKGHSHVYWYRQLPEEGLKFMVYLQKENIIDESGMPKERFSAEFPKEGPSILRIQQVVRGDSAAYFCASSPRDQPQHFGDGTRLSIL.

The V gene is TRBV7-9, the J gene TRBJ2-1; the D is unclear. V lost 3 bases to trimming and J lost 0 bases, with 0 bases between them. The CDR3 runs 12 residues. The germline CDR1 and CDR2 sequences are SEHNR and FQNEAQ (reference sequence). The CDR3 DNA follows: TGTGCCAGCAGCTTCTCCTACAATGAGCAGTTCTTC. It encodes CASSFSYNEQFF.

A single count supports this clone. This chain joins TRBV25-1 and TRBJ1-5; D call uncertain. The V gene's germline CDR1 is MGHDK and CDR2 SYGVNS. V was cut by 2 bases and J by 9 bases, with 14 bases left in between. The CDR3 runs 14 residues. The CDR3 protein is CASSEPQAERPQHF. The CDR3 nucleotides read TGTGCCAGCAGTGAACCGCAGGCTGAAAGGCCCCAGCATTTT.

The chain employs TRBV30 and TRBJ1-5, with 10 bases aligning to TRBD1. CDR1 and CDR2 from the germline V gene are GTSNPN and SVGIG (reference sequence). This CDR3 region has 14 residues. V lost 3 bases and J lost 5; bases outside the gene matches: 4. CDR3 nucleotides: TGTGCCTGGAGCCTCGGGACAGGGGATCAGCCCCAGCATTTT. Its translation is CAWSLGTGDQPQHF. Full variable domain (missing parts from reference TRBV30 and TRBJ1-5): SQTIHQWPATLVQPVGSPLSLECTVEGTSNPNLYWYRQAAGRGLQLLFYSVGIGQISSEVPQNLSASRPQDRQFILSSKKLLLSDSGFYLCAWSLGTGDQPQHFGDGTRLSIL.

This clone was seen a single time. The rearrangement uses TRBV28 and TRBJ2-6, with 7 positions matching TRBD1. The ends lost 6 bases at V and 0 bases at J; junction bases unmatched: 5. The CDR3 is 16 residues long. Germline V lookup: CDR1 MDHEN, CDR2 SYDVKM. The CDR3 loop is CASSGTVSSGANVLTF. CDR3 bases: TGTGCCAGCAGCGGGACAGTAAGCTCTGGGGCCAACGTCCTGACTTTC.

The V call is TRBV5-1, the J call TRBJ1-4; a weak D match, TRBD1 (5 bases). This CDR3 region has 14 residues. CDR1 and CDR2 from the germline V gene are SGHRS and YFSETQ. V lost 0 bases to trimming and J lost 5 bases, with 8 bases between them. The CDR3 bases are TGCGCCAGCAGCTTGGGTCAGGGAAATGAAAAACTGTTTTTT. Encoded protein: CASSLGQGNEKLFF.

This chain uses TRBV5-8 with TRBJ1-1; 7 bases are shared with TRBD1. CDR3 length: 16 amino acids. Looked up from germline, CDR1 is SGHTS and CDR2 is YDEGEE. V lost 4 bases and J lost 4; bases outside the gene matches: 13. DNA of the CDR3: TGTGCCAGCAGCCGCGAAACAGGGGTTAGGAGCACTGAAGCTTTCTTT. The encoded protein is CASSRETGVRSTEAFF.

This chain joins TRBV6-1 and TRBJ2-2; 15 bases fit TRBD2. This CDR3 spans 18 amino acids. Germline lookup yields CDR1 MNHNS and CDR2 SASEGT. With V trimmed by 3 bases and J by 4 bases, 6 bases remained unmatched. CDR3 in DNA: TGTGCCAGCAGTGATATGGGACTAGCGGGAGGAGTCACCGGGGAGCTGTTTTTT. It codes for CASSDMGLAGGVTGELFF.

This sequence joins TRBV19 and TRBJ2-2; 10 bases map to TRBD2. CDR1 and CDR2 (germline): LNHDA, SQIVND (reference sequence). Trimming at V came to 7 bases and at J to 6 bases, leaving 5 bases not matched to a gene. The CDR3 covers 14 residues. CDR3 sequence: CASNPAGGAGELFF. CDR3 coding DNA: TGTGCCAGTAACCCAGCGGGAGGGGCCGGGGAGCTGTTTTTT.

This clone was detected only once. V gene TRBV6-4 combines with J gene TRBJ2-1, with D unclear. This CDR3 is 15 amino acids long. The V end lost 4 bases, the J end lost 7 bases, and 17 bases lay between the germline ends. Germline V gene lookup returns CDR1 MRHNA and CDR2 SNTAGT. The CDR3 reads CASSADWGSGNEQFF. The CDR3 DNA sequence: TGTGCCAGCAGTGCTGACTGGGGTAGTGGGAATGAGCAGTTCTTC.

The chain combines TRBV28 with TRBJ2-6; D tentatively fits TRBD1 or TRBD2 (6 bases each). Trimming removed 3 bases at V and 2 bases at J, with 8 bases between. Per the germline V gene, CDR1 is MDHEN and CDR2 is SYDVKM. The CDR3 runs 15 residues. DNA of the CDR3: TGTGCCAGCAGTTTGAGGGGGGCTGGGGCCAACGTCCTGACTTTC. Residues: CASSLRGAGANVLTF.

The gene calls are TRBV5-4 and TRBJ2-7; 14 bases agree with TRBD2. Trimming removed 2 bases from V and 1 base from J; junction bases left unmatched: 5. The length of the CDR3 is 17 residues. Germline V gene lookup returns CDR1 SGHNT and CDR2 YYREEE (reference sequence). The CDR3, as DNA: TGTGCCAGCAGCTTAGGACTAGCGGGAGGAAGGTCCTACGAGCAGTACTTC. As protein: CASSLGLAGGRSYEQYF.

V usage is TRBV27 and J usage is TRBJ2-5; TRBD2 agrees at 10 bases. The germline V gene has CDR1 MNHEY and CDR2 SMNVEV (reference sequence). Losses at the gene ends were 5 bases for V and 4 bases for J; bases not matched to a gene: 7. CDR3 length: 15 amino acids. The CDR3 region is CASSLSAGGRETQYF. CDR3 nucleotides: TGTGCCAGCAGTCTCTCAGCGGGAGGGCGAGAGACCCAGTACTTC.